These 15 T cell receptor beta chains were all obtained from the same sample, sequenced in a study of blood T cell repertoires in COVID-19. The data were produced by immunoSEQ multiplex PCR, yet TCRdb's version contains in-frame clones alone and is incomplete. This table has roughly 50,000 clones, over 75% appearing once. The sequenced sample was peripheral blood. Receptor source: a woman aged 55 to 70 with acute or convalescent COVID-19.

This chain joins TRBV13 and TRBJ2-7; D might be TRBD2 (5 bases). The V end was cut by 5 bases, the J end by 3 bases, with 23 bases between. In germline, CDR1 is PRHDT, CDR2 FYEKMQ (reference sequence). CDR3 length: 17 amino acids. The CDR3 region has the DNA TGTGCCAGCAGCCCAAGATGGGAAGGGCCCCGGGACTACGAGCAGTACTTC. Translating it yields CASSPRWEGPRDYEQYF.

J is TRBJ2-1 and V is TRBV11-2; 10 bases fit TRBD2. CDR1 SGHAT and CDR2 FQNNGV come from the germline V gene. J gave up 2 bases and V 2 bases, and 3 bases lay outside the gene matches. The CDR3 spans 16 residues. The CDR3 nucleotides are TGTGCCAGCAGCTTATTCGGACTAGCGGCCTACAATGAGCAGTTCTTC. As protein: CASSLFGLAAYNEQFF.

This clone was recorded a few times. This chain links TRBV7-9 with TRBJ2-2; 9 bases fit TRBD1. The CDR3 loop spans 14 amino acids. The V and J ends lost 4 bases and 4 bases, in that order; junction bases with no gene match: 1. Looked up from germline, CDR1 is SEHNR and CDR2 is FQNEAQ (reference sequence). The CDR3 region is CASSWDRATGELFF. DNA of the CDR3: TGTGCCAGCAGCTGGGACAGGGCCACCGGGGAGCTGTTTTTT.

The chain carries TRBV18 and TRBJ2-6, with D possibly being TRBD2 (5 bases). In germline, CDR1 is KGHSH, CDR2 LQKENI. Trimming removed 4 bases at V and 0 bases at J, with 13 bases between. This CDR3 is built from 17 residues. In DNA form, the CDR3 reads TGTGCCAGCTCACGAACAGCGGATACCTCTGGGGCCAACGTCCTGACTTTC. Amino acids: CASSRTADTSGANVLTF.

The V and J genes are TRBV27 and TRBJ1-4; D call uncertain. The CDR3 has 13 amino acids. V lost 1 base to trimming and J lost 6 bases, with 6 bases between them. CDR1 is MNHEY and CDR2 is SMNVEV in the germline V gene (reference sequence). CDR3 sequence reads: CASSLWQDEKLFF. The DNA of the CDR3 is TGTGCCAGCAGTTTATGGCAGGATGAAAAACTGTTTTTT.

The gene calls are TRBV7-6 and TRBJ1-2, with TRBD1 as a possible D gene (6 bases). This CDR3 is built from 16 residues. Germline V gene sequence: CDR1 SGHVS, CDR2 FNYEAQ. V lost 5 bases, J lost 3 bases, and 19 bases lay in between. As DNA, the CDR3 is TGTGCCAGCAGCGGTCGTCGGGACAAATTGGACTATGGCTACACCTTC. This sequence encodes CASSGRRDKLDYGYTF.

The chain uses TRBV14 and TRBJ2-4; possibly TRBD2 for D (7 bases). Germline V gene lookup returns CDR1 SGHDN and CDR2 FVKESK. The CDR3 has 16 amino acids. V shed 3 bases and J shed 2 bases, with 14 bases lying between them. CDR3 sequence (DNA): TGTGCCAGCAGCCAGGGCGGGGGCTGGTCCAAAAACATTCAGTACTTC. It is translated as CASSQGGGWSKNIQYF.

The chain couples TRBV6-5 to TRBJ2-3; 9 bases agree with TRBD1. V shed 6 bases, J shed 4 bases, and the junction held 2 bases outside the gene matches. The CDR3 spans 13 residues. Germline CDR1 reads MNHEY; CDR2 reads SVGAGI. The CDR3 loop is CASRQGAADTQYF. The CDR3, as DNA: TGTGCCAGCAGACAGGGGGCCGCAGATACGCAGTATTTT.

The chain has TRBV27 and TRBJ2-3; TRBD1 agrees at 7 bases. CDR1 is MNHEY, CDR2 SMNVEV, per germline (reference sequence). The CDR3 extends over 15 amino acids. V was pared by 5 bases and J by 2 bases, with 7 bases of the junction left unmatched. The CDR3 nucleotides read TGTGCCAGCAGTACCCTGACAGGGAACACAGATACGCAGTATTTT. It translates to CASSTLTGNTDTQYF.

The chain employs TRBV3-1 (or the pseudogene TRBV3-2) and TRBJ1-1, with D possibly TRBD1 on 5 matching bases. From germline, CDR1 is LGHDT and CDR2 YNNKEL (reference sequence). CDR3 length: 15 residues. V was trimmed by 0 bases and J by 4 bases, leaving 12 bases between them. CDR3 residues: CASSQDPGGVTEAFF. DNA for the CDR3: TGTGCCAGCAGCCAAGATCCGGGGGGGGTCACTGAAGCTTTCTTT.

The chain combines TRBV3-1 (or the pseudogene TRBV3-2) with TRBJ2-2, with 9 bases lining up with TRBD2. CDR1 and CDR2 (germline): LGHDT, YNNKEL (reference sequence). V gave up 5 bases and J gave up 7 bases; unmatched junction bases: 8. CDR3 length: 15 residues. The CDR3 region has the DNA TGTGCCAGCAGCGTCCGACTAGCGGTTAACGGGGAGCTGTTTTTT. This translates into CASSVRLAVNGELFF.

The J gene is TRBJ1-6, the V gene TRBV2; 8 nucleotides line up with TRBD1. In germline, CDR1 is SNHLY, CDR2 FYNNEI. J gave up 7 bases and V 6 bases, and 2 bases lay outside the gene matches. This CDR3 is 13 amino acids long. This CDR3 is CASRDRENSPLHF. The CDR3 coding sequence is TGTGCCAGCAGGGACAGGGAAAATTCACCCCTCCACTTT.

This chain joins TRBV24-1 and TRBJ2-7; D unresolved. The length of the CDR3 is 12 residues. Trimming stripped 4 bases from V and 2 bases from J, with 5 bases between. CDR1 and CDR2 from the germline V gene are KGHDR and SFDVKD. The CDR3 DNA follows: TGTGCCACCAGTGAACTTCCCTACGAGCAGTACTTC. Its translation: CATSELPYEQYF.

V is TRBV20-1 and J is TRBJ1-1, with 9 bases that match TRBD1. CDR1 and CDR2 from the germline V gene are DFQATT and SNEGSKA (reference sequence). The V gene end was trimmed by 3 bases and the J gene end by 5 bases; junction bases not matched to a gene: 4. The length of the CDR3 is 13 residues. The chain's CDR3 is CSASTDRGTEAFF. The DNA for the CDR3 is TGCAGTGCTAGTACGGACAGGGGAACTGAAGCTTTCTTT.

The chain has TRBV6-5 and TRBJ2-7; perhaps TRBD2 as D (5 bases). V lost 0 bases, J lost 6 bases, and 15 bases lay in between. Germline CDR1 MNHEY, CDR2 SVGAGI. This CDR3 comprises 15 residues. The CDR3 region is CASSYSITSTSEQYF. CDR3 coding DNA: TGTGCCAGCAGTTACTCGATAACTAGTACATCCGAGCAGTACTTC.